This TCR beta chain is drawn from a study of OX40 agonist ivuxolimab in advanced cancers. The study, taken as a whole, reports: Dosing at 0.1 to 3.0 mg/kg was accompanied by clonal expansion of CD4+ and CD8+ blood T cells by week 6.

This CDR3 has 13 amino acids. The ends were cut back, 2 bases at V and 4 bases at J, with 6 bases in the middle. Germline V gives CDR1 MNHNY, CDR2 SVGAGI (reference sequence). Note on this clone: Antigen unknown. The sample has other DNA sequences that encode this CDR3 too.

The protocol was immunoSEQ multiplex PCR, while the TCRdb copy is restricted to in-frame clones and leaves out a portion. Of about 90,000 clones in the sample, more than 80% are singletons; the top ten hold 7.4%. The clonotype was recovered from an adult with an advanced solid tumor such as melanoma, head and neck, liver or kidney cancer. This sample comprised CD4+ or CD8+ T cells sorted from blood, obtained in a trial of the OX40 agonist ivuxolimab. The chain combines TRBV6-6 with TRBJ1-5; D not resolved. CDR3 coding DNA: TGTGCCAGCAGTTACCTGGGGAATCAGCCCCAGCATTTT. The encoded protein is CASSYLGNQPQHF.